The clone carrying this T cell receptor beta chain has ten or more counts. Its antigen is currently unknown. V trimming: 8 bases; J trimming: 1 base; junction bases outside the gene matches: 14. This CDR3 region has 16 residues. Germline V gene lookup returns CDR1 MNHNS and CDR2 SASEGT. TCR beta CDR3 sequences were amplified from RNA transcripts. A set of HTBI primers served as the primers for a first-round RT-PCR of the TCR CDR3. Each CDR3 protein is one row after TCRdb ran MiXCR on the multiplex PCR reads. The table has about half a million distinct CDR3 sequences, 24% seen once. The source of the sample is a study of T cells in Graves' hyperthyroidism and ophthalmopathy. Study-level information: Peripheral blood was acquired at first diagnosis, ahead of any therapy whatsoever.

Study observations and caveats: Blood also contained most expanded thyroid clonotypes above 0.001.

The sample was blood. The chain joins TRBV6-1 to TRBJ2-7; 7 bases align to TRBD1. This receptor was identified in a woman in her twenties or thirties with Graves' ophthalmopathy. The chain's CDR3 is CASSNGIRQGSYEQYF. CDR3 bases: TGTGCCAGCTCTAATGGTATTCGACAGGGATCCTACGAGCAGTACTTC.